Below, 9 T cell receptor beta chains from the same sample are listed, as sequenced in a study of cytomegalovirus exposure and HLA in healthy donors. 60 Vbeta and 13 Jbeta primers were used in PCR. Repertoires were generated with immunoSEQ multiplex PCR, while TCRdb's copy carries only in-frame clones and drops some. The data hold under 250,000 clones, with roughly 85% observed a single time. The specimen was PBMCs. The receptors come from a woman in her 50s in good health and CMV-seronegative.

V and J are TRBV18 and TRBJ2-1, with 9 bases that match TRBD2. Germline V gives CDR1 KGHSH, CDR2 LQKENI. V lost 1 base, J lost 5 bases, and 9 bases stayed unmatched. The CDR3 is 17 residues long. The CDR3 nucleotides are TGTGCCAGCTCACCACTACCCCTACTAGCGGGCAACAATGAGCAGTTCTTC. Translated, it gives CASSPLPLLAGNNEQFF.

The V gene is TRBV27, the J gene TRBJ2-5; 14 bases match TRBD2. After removal of 5 bases from V and 5 bases from J, the junction contained 7 bases not matched to a gene. CDR1 is MNHEY, CDR2 SMNVEV, per germline (reference sequence). This CDR3 contains 16 residues. The CDR3 reads CASSPRLAGGPETQYF. The CDR3 nucleotides are TGTGCCAGCAGTCCTCGACTAGCGGGAGGGCCTGAGACCCAGTACTTC.

The CDR3, as DNA: TGTGCCAGCAGCTTAGTTGGACAGGGTGGGTCACCCCTCCACTTT. It codes for CASSLVGQGGSPLHF. The chain is built from TRBV7-2 and TRBJ1-6, with 8 bases that match TRBD1. Germline V gene data show CDR1 as SGHTA and CDR2 as FQGNSA. The CDR3 is 15 residues long. V dropped 1 base and J dropped 10; count of bases not matched to a gene: 6.

This rearrangement joins TRBV18 to TRBJ2-7; 9 bases agree with TRBD1. The CDR3 is 16 amino acids. Germline V gene lookup returns CDR1 KGHSH and CDR2 LQKENI. The J segment lost 3 bases and the V segment lost 2 bases, leaving 8 bases of the junction unmatched. The CDR3: CASSPSTGGKLYEQYF. The CDR3 bases are TGTGCCAGCTCACCATCGACAGGGGGGAAGCTCTACGAGCAGTACTTC. Full variable domain (remainder filled in from reference TRBV18 and TRBJ2-7): NAGVMQNPRHLVRRRGQEARLRCSPMKGHSHVYWYRQLPEEGLKFMVYLQKENIIDESGMPKERFSAEFPKEGPSILRIQQVVRGDSAAYFCASSPSTGGKLYEQYFGPGTRLTVT.

The chain is built from TRBV5-1 and TRBJ2-3; D is uncertain. This CDR3 has 16 amino acids. Germline V gives CDR1 SGHRS, CDR2 YFSETQ. Trimming left V 8 bases short and J 4 bases short, with 23 bases between. The CDR3 region is CASSTPQSVSSDTQYF. CDR3 nucleotide sequence: TGCGCCAGTAGCACCCCACAGTCAGTGTCTTCAGATACGCAGTATTTT. Full variable domain (remainder filled in from reference TRBV5-1 and TRBJ2-3): KAGVTQTPRYLIKTRGQQVTLSCSPISGHRSVSWYQQTPGQGLQFLFEYFSETQRNKGNFPGRFSGRQFSNSRSEMNVSTLELGDSALYLCASSTPQSVSSDTQYFGPGTRLTVL.

The chain employs TRBV5-6 and TRBJ2-7; 7 bases map to TRBD1. J gave up 3 bases and V 3 bases, and 3 bases lay outside the gene matches. The CDR3 is 13 residues long. Germline lookup yields CDR1 SGHDT and CDR2 YYEEEE. CDR3 residues: CASSSGTDYEQYF. The CDR3, as DNA: TGTGCCAGCAGCTCAGGGACAGACTACGAGCAGTACTTC.

The chain links TRBV6-1 to TRBJ2-2; TRBD1 matches at 8 bases. The trim removed 6 bases at V and 8 bases at J, leaving 8 bases unmatched. From germline, CDR1 is MNHNS and CDR2 SASEGT. This CDR3 has 14 amino acids. DNA of the CDR3: TGTGCCAGCAGGAGGGACAGGTTCAGTGGGGAGCTGTTTTTT. The encoded protein is CASRRDRFSGELFF.

The gene calls are TRBV9 and TRBJ2-3, with 8 bases matching TRBD2. After removal of 5 bases from V and 0 bases from J, the junction contained 5 bases not matched to a gene. Germline V CDR1 and CDR2: SGDLS, YYNGEE. This CDR3 has 15 residues. The CDR3: CASSPGGGSTDTQYF. CDR3 bases: TGTGCCAGCAGTCCCGGGGGGGGGAGCACAGATACGCAGTATTTT.

The chain combines TRBV7-9 with TRBJ1-1; D is unclear. The CDR3 has 14 amino acids. Looked up from germline, CDR1 is SEHNR and CDR2 is FQNEAQ (reference sequence). Trimming stripped 1 base from V and 1 base from J, with 7 bases between. The CDR3 sequence is CASSLVPGNTEAFF. Here the CDR3 DNA reads TGTGCCAGCAGCTTAGTTCCAGGGAACACTGAAGCTTTCTTT.